This TCR beta chain was documented in a study of OX40 agonist ivuxolimab in advanced cancers. Regarding the complete study: Ivuxolimab, which targeted the costimulatory receptor OX40 (CD134), was an agonistic, fully human IgG2 monoclonal antibody. Intravenous ivuxolimab was administered to patients every 2 weeks at six dose levels: 0.01, 0.1, 0.3, 1.5, 3 and 10 mg/kg. Of the 50 to 55 dose-escalation patients, hepatocellular carcinoma was present in approximately 20, melanoma in around 15, renal cell carcinoma in 9 and head and neck cancer in 9. The dose-escalation cohort was over 70% male with a mean age of approximately 60 years, ranging from roughly 23 to 79. Patients were allowed to have had prior anti-PD-1, anti-PD-L1 or anti-CTLA-4 therapy, and approximately 40% of the dose-escalation patients had been treated with checkpoint inhibitors. Partial responses occurred in three dose-escalation patients, of whom one had hepatocellular carcinoma and two had cutaneous melanoma. The point of sequencing TCRbeta in the periphery was to test whether ivuxolimab changed TCR sequence diversity and drove clonal T-cell expansion. The paper describes the monotherapy dose-escalation part (N of about 52 patients) of the phase I trial of ivuxolimab.

The trial excluded patients who had a history of autoimmune disease or who were on systemic immunosuppression. Peripheral blood for TCR sequencing was collected from all dose cohorts at baseline, on cycle 4 day 1, and on cycle 7 day 1. Samples were obtained from an open-label, multicenter, first-in-human phase I dose-escalation trial of ivuxolimab. Adults with locally advanced or metastatic head and neck squamous cell, hepatocellular, melanoma or renal cell carcinoma were enrolled in the trial. Before TCR sequencing, CD4+ and CD8+ T cells were separately sorted from peripheral blood. For sequencing of the TCRbeta CDR3 region, genomic DNA was extracted from the sorted cells. The immunoSEQ Assay was used to sequence the TCRbeta CDR3 regions. The source is immuneACCESS, and TCRdb retained only in-frame sequences with V and J called. Part of the clones is not carried over; for the studies checked, unresolved V genes explain less than half of this, and the remainder is unexplained. The sample table contains under 100,000 clones; only one count was recorded for nearly 90% of them. The ten largest clones add up to 0.65% to 0.9% of the sample.

Here is what the overall study found, with its caveats: At doses of 0.1 to 3.0 mg/kg, clonal expansion of both CD4+ and CD8+ T cells in blood was seen between baseline and week 6. After ivuxolimab, more expanded clones were found on average in CD8+ T cells than in CD4+ T cells. The antigen specificity of the clonally expanded peripheral T cells was not determined. Partial responders in the 0.1-3.0 mg/kg groups had among the lowest normalized peripheral clonal expansion, especially among CD8+ T cells. Low levels of normalized T-cell clonal expansion were also seen in some patients who did not respond.

V and J are trimmed by 5 bases and 7 bases, and the gene matches miss 10 bases of the junction. CDR3 length: 15 amino acids, cysteine to phenylalanine. Only the CDR3 DNA is retained, 45 bases long and in frame from the first base. As encoded in the germline V gene, CDR1 is SNHLY while CDR2 is FYNNEI. Points on this clone: No cognate antigen has been identified for it. Within one base of it there is no much larger clone, and no base qualities were kept.

This specimen was CD4+ or CD8+ T cells sorted from blood, taken in a trial of the OX40 agonist ivuxolimab. The chain is encoded by TRBV2 joined to TRBJ2-1; 8 central nucleotides agree with TRBD1. The sequence was obtained from an adult with an advanced solid tumor such as melanoma, head and neck, liver or kidney cancer. The encoded CDR3 is CASSRTGLSGNEQFF. The DNA sequence reads TGTGCCAGCAGTCGGACAGGGCTCTCGGGAAATGAGCAGTTCTTC.